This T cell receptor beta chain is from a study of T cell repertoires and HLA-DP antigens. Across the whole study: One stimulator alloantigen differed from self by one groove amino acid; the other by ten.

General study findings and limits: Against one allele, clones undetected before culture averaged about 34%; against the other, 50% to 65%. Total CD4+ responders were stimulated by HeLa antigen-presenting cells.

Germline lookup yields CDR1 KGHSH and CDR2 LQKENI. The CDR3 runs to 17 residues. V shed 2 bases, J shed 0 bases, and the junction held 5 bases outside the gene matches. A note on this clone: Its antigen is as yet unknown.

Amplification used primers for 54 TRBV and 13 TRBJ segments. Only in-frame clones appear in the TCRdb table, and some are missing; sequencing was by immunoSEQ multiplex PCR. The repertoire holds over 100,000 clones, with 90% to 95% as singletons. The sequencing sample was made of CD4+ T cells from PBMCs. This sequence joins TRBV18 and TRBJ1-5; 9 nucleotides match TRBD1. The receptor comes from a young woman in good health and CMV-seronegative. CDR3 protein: CASSPLDRGYSNQPQHF. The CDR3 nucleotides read TGTGCCAGCTCACCATTGGACAGGGGATATAGCAATCAGCCCCAGCATTTT. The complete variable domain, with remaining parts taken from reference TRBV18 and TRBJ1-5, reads NAGVMQNPRHLVRRRGQEARLRCSPMKGHSHVYWYRQLPEEGLKFMVYLQKENIIDESGMPKERFSAEFPKEGPSILRIQQVVRGDSAAYFCASSPLDRGYSNQPQHFGDGTRLSIL.